These 8 T cell receptor beta chains originate from one sample sequenced in a study of blood T cell repertoires in COVID-19. Sequenced by immunoSEQ multiplex PCR; TCRdb stores in-frame clones only, minus some. The sample consists of about 350,000 clones, 80% to 90% of them appearing once. The specimen sequenced was peripheral blood. The source of these receptors is a man younger than 45 with COVID-19, enrolled during active disease.

This chain joins TRBV27 and TRBJ2-1; 7 nucleotides match TRBD2. CDR3 length equals 14 residues. Germline CDR1 reads MNHEY; CDR2 reads SMNVEV (reference sequence). The ends lost 5 bases at V and 8 bases at J; junction bases unmatched: 9. CDR3 loop: CASSLRWGGDEQFF. For the CDR3, the DNA is TGTGCCAGCAGTCTCCGGTGGGGGGGGGATGAGCAGTTCTTC.

The V gene is TRBV27, the J gene TRBJ1-6; 7 nucleotides align to TRBD1. V was pared by 2 bases and J by 9 bases, with 13 bases of the junction left unmatched. Germline-derived CDR1 and CDR2 are MNHEY and SMNVEV (reference sequence). This CDR3 is 17 amino acids long. As DNA, the CDR3 is TGTGCCAGCAGTTTAGTGATTACAGGGGTGATCACTTCACCCCTCCACTTT. Residues: CASSLVITGVITSPLHF.

This clone was picked up one time. The chain couples TRBV7-6 to TRBJ2-7, with TRBD1 identical over 7 bases. The V segment lost 5 bases and the J segment 2 bases; nucleotides outside the gene matches: 6. CDR1 and CDR2 from the germline V gene are SGHVS and FNYEAQ. This CDR3 has 14 amino acids. CDR3 nucleotide sequence: TGTGCCAGCAGCGAAAGGACAGGCCCCTACGAGCAGTACTTC. Residues: CASSERTGPYEQYF.

V is TRBV12-3 or TRBV12-4 and J is TRBJ1-2, with D unclear. The CDR3 loop spans 11 amino acids. Trimming removed 3 bases at V and 9 bases at J, with 8 bases between. The CDR3 sequence: CASSFGESYTF. CDR3 coding DNA: TGTGCCAGCAGTTTTGGGGAGAGCTACACCTTC.

This clone was detected only a few times. The chain has TRBV7-2 and TRBJ2-7; 9 positions agree with TRBD2. The V gene end was trimmed by 5 bases and the J gene end by 1 base; junction bases not matched to a gene: 6. Germline loops: CDR1 SGHTA, CDR2 FQGNSA. The CDR3 is 15 residues long. CDR3 protein: CASSPLAGLSYEQYF. The CDR3 DNA sequence: TGTGCCAGCAGCCCTCTAGCGGGGCTGTCCTACGAGCAGTACTTC.

This rearrangement joins TRBV6-5 to TRBJ2-2; 8 nucleotides agree with TRBD2. CDR3 length equals 16 residues. The V gene's germline CDR1 is MNHEY and CDR2 SVGAGI. V gave up 0 bases and J gave up 4 bases; unmatched junction bases: 4. The CDR3 DNA is TGTGCCAGCAGTTACTCGTCAAGCGGGGGCACCGGGGAGCTGTTTTTT. Amino acid sequence: CASSYSSSGGTGELFF.

The chain links TRBV6-2 or TRBV6-3 to TRBJ2-7, with TRBD2 identical over 8 bases. V was clipped by 5 bases and J by 2 bases; unmatched bases: 14. The length of the CDR3 is 17 residues. In germline, CDR1 is MNHEY, CDR2 SVGEGT. The CDR3 is CASSPQRTSPLTYEQYF. In DNA, the CDR3 is TGTGCCAGCAGTCCCCAACGGACTAGCCCCCTCACCTACGAGCAGTACTTC.

The rearrangement uses TRBV20-1 and TRBJ1-6; possibly TRBD1 for D (5 bases). CDR1 is DFQATT, CDR2 SNEGSKA, per germline (reference sequence). V lost 3 bases and J lost 14, with 11 bases in between. CDR3 length: 11 residues. CDR3 sequence: CSARQGVTLHF. In nucleotides, the CDR3 is TGCAGTGCTAGGCAAGGGGTGACCCTCCACTTT.